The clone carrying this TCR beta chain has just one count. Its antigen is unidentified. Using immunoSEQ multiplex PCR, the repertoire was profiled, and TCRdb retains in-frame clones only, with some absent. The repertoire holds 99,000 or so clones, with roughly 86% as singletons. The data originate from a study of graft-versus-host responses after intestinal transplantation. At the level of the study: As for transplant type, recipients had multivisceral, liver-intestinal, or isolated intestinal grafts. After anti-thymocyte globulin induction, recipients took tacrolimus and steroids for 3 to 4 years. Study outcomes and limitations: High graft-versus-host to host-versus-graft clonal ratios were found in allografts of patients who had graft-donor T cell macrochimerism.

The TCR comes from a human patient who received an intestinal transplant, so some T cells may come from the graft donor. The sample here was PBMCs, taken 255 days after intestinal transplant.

Here the CDR3 DNA reads TGTGCCAGCAGTGAAGCGGTCGAGGCCGCCTACGAGCAGTACTTC. Its protein product is CASSEAVEAAYEQYF. This rearrangement joins TRBV6-1 to TRBJ2-7; D unresolved. The V gene lost 0 bases and the J gene lost 2 bases, with 11 bases spanning the gap. CDR1 is MNHNS and CDR2 is SASEGT in the germline V gene. This CDR3 comprises 15 residues.